This T cell receptor (beta chain) was observed in a study of regulatory T cells in long-lasting Graves disease (dated by TCRdb to about 2021). For the wider study: Persistent Graves' disease was defined as antithyroid drug treatment for over 5 years with persistently positive TSH receptor autoantibodies. In the clinical cohort, patients with persistent Graves' disease had used antithyroid drugs for an average of about 9.4 years. The study was registered as a clinical trial and conducted in China. A total of about 33 samples underwent TCR sequencing: some 13 from persistent and some 20 from newly diagnosed Graves' disease patients. Patients with persistent Graves' disease were compared with patients with newly diagnosed Graves' disease using TCR sequencing and RNA sequencing of peripheral blood.

This clonotype was counted at least ten times. Its antigen remains undetermined. Within one base of it there is no much larger clone, and no base qualities were kept. Overall study outcomes, separate from this receptor: Persistent Graves' disease patients showed lower TCR Shannon entropy and fewer highly expanded clones than newly diagnosed patients, suggesting clonal expansion. The authors noted that the small sample size was a limitation that may lower accuracy. Persistent disease showed preferential use of TRBV28, TRBJ1-2 and TRBJ2-5, whereas newly diagnosed disease favored TRBV20-1 and TRBJ2-1. More public clonotypes were shared among persistent patients (roughly 3,000) than among newly diagnosed patients (over 900). Only peripheral blood was studied, because thyroid tissue, the primary lesion, was inaccessible. Sequencing and analysis were restricted to the TCR beta chain.

Library preparation was by multiplex PCR. Sequenced on an Illumina HiSeq 4000. TCR beta libraries were built with iRepertoire HTBI primers and Arm-PCR amplification of CDR3 regions. Before sequencing, the PCR products went through gel purification. On the authors' methods: Gene usage analysis of CDR3 amino acid clonotypes used the 55 to 80 TRBV and more than 13 TRBJ segments found across samples. COPE and FqMerger were used to merge the filtered high-quality paired reads into contigs. Contigs were aligned with BLAST to IMGT TRBV, TRBD and TRBJ reference genes, and CDR3 was defined per IMGT. Any clonotype with a frequency above 0.1% was counted as a highly expanded clone. Shannon entropy served as the measure of repertoire diversity, while the Gini coefficient captured V-J evenness. Public clonotypes were defined as clonotypes shared by more than one individual. TCRdb reanalyzed the raw reads on its own, using fastp at Q25 for trimming and MiXCR for clone calling, and kept in-frame beta chains. Every CDR3 protein is listed once, alongside the most common genes and DNA of its rows. These V and J calls derive from TCRdb rather than the authors' analysis. This sample is represented by a few hundred thousand distinct CDR3 sequences; about a quarter of them were singletons. Together, the top ten hold roughly a quarter of the sample.

The time point label, as the study defines it: persistent/refractory GD, antithyroid drugs over 5 years with positive TRAb. For both TCR sequencing and RNA sequencing, RNA was extracted from PBMCs using TRIzol. Graves' disease was diagnosed according to American Thyroid Association guidelines. Recruitment of patients was carried out at an endocrinology department in Xi'an, China. Each patient gave approximately 10 milliliters of peripheral blood, collected in an EDTA anticoagulant tube. Ficoll Paque Plus density gradient separation was used to isolate PBMCs, and no further T cell sorting was done. RNA quality was checked with an Agilent 2100 Bioanalyzer and agarose gel, and concentration with a NanoDrop 2000. Its CDR3 holds 13 amino acids, cysteine through phenylalanine. Here the CDR3 DNA is all that survives: 39 bases in frame from base 1. V and J are trimmed by 4 bases and 6 bases, and the gene matches miss 5 bases of the junction. CDR1 and CDR2, looked up from the germline V gene, are SNHLY and FYNNEI.

The rearrangement joined TRBV2 to TRBJ2-7; TRBD2 aligns with 8 central bases. The TCR originated in a female donor with Graves disease. The source material was peripheral blood mononuclear cells (PBMCs), sampled when the disease was refractory, from a patient treated with antithyroid drugs. The nucleotides read TGTGCCAGCAGTGCCGGACTAGCCGGCGAGCAGTACTTC. Its protein is CASSAGLAGEQYF.